These T cell receptor beta chains were read from a single sample in a study of blood T cell repertoires in COVID-19. Profiling relied on immunoSEQ multiplex PCR, and the TCRdb table lists in-frame clones only, not all of them. The sample yields around 40,000 clones, about 86% seen once. Source material: peripheral blood. All receptors come from a woman aged 80 or older with active or convalescent COVID-19. CDR3s leave out the opening cysteine and the closing phenylalanine or tryptophan.

J | V | CDR3
TRBJ2-3 | TRBV5-1 | ASSSISGANTQY
TRBJ1-5 | TRBV21-1 | ASSKGGSQPQH
TRBJ2-2 | TRBV15 | ATSSRGTGNTGELF
TRBJ2-1 | TRBV6-2/TRBV6-3 | ASSYQFYLDEQF
TRBJ2-3 | TRBV7-2 | ASRPSGGPSTDTQY
TRBJ1-1 | TRBV28 | ASSPWEGPAF
TRBJ2-1 | TRBV5-5 | ASSSSGYSINEQF
TRBJ1-1 | TRBV30 | AWSVLRRGPTEAF
TRBJ1-2 | TRBV21-1 | ASSARKQGKGANYGYT
TRBJ1-5 | TRBV19 | ASSIVRTGGRNQPQH
TRBJ1-2 | TRBV30 | AWSGQEVGGYT
TRBJ2-7 | TRBV3-1/TRBV3-2 | ASSLDSFPYEQY
TRBJ1-2 | TRBV4-2 | ASSPPGTGSGYT
TRBJ1-2 | TRBV19 | AMILIRGAPELCYT